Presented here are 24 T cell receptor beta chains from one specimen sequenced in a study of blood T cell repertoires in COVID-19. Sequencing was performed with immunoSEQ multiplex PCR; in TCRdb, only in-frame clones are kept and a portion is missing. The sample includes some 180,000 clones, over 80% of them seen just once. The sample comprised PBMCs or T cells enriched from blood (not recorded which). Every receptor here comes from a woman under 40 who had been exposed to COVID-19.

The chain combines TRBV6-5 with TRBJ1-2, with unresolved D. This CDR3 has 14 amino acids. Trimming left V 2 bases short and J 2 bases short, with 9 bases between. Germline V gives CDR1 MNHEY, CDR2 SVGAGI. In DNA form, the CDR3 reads TGTGCCAGCAGTTACGGACTGGTAAACTATGGCTACACCTTC. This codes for CASSYGLVNYGYTF.

For the CDR3, the DNA is TGTGCCAGCAGCAACCGACAGGGTAATAATTCACCCCTCCACTTT. Its protein product is CASSNRQGNNSPLHF. The rearrangement links TRBV21-1 to TRBJ1-6; the D segment call TRBD1 is taken from the table without a DNA check. TRBV21-1 is a listed pseudogene. The CDR3 is 15 amino acids.

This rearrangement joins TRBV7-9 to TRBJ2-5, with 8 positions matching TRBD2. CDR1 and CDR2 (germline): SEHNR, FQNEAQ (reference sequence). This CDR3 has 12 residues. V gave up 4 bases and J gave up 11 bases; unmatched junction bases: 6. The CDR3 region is CASSWTSPRQYF. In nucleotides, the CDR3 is TGTGCCAGCAGCTGGACTAGCCCCCGTCAGTACTTC. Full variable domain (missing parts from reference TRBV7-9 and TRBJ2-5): DTGVSQNPRHKITKRGQNVTFRCDPISEHNRLYWYRQTLGQGPEFLTYFQNEAQLEKSRLLSDRFSAERPKGSFSTLEIQRTEQGDSAMYLCASSWTSPRQYFGPGTRLLVL.

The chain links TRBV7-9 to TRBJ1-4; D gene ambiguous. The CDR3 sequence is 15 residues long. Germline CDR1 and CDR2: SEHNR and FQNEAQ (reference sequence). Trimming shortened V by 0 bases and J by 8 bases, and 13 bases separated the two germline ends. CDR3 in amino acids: CASSLARYEAEKLFF. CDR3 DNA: TGTGCCAGCAGCTTAGCACGATACGAAGCGGAAAAACTGTTTTTT.

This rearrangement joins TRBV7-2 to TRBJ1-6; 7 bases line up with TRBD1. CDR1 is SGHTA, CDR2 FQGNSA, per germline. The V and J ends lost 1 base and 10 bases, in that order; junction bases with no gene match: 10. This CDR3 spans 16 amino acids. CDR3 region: CASSLVPGQEGSPLHF. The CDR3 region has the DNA TGTGCCAGCAGCTTAGTCCCCGGACAGGAGGGCTCACCCCTCCACTTT. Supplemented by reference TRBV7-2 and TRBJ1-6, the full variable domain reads GAGVSQSPSNKVTEKGKDVELRCDPISGHTALYWYRQSLGQGLEFLIYFQGNSAPDKSGLPSDRFSAERTGGSVSTLTIQRTQQEDSAVYLCASSLVPGQEGSPLHFGNGTRLTVT.

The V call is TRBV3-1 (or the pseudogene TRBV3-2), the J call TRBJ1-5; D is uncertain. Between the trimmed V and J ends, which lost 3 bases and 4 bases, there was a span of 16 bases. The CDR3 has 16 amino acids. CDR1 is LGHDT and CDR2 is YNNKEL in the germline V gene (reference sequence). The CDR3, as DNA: TGTGCCAGCAGCCATGGGGTCCGGGGAAAAAATCAGCCCCAGCATTTT. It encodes CASSHGVRGKNQPQHF.

CDR3 residues: CAWSGTNTGELFF. The CDR3 DNA reads as TGTGCCTGGTCCGGGACTAACACCGGGGAGCTGTTTTTT. The chain links TRBV30 to TRBJ2-2; possible D gene TRBD2, 6 bases. CDR1 is GTSNPN and CDR2 is SVGIG in the germline V gene (reference sequence). There are 13 residues in the CDR3. V was shortened by 5 bases and J by 2 bases, with 9 bases between the two germline ends.

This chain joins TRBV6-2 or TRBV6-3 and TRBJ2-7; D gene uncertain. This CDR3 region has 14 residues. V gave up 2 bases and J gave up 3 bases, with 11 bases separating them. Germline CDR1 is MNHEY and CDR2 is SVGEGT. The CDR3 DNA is TGTGCCAGCAGTTACGTGAGTGTAAACTACGAGCAGTACTTC. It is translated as CASSYVSVNYEQYF.

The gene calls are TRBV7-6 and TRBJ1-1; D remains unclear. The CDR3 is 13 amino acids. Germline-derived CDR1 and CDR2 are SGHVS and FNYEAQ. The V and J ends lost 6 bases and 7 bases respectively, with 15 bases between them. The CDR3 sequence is CASRTRLTDEAFF. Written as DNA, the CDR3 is TGTGCCAGCAGAACAAGACTGACTGATGAAGCTTTCTTT.

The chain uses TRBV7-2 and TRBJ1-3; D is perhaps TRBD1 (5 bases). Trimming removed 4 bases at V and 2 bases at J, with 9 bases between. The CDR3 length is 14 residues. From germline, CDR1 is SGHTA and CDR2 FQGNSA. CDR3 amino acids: CASSSRGTGNTIYF. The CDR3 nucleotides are TGTGCCAGCAGCTCAAGGGGTACTGGAAACACCATATATTTT.

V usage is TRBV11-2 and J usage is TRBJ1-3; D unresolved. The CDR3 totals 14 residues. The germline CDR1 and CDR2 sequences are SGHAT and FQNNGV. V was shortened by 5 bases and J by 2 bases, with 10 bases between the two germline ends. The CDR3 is CASSPGGTGNTIYF. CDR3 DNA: TGTGCCAGCAGCCCGGGCGGGACTGGAAACACCATATATTTT.

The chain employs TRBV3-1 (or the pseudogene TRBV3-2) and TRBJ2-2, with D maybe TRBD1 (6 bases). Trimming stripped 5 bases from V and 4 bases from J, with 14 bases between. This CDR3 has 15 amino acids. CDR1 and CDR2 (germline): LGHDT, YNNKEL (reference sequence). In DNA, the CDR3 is TGTGCCAGCAGCAACCGGGACACCCGCACCGGGGAGCTGTTTTTT. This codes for CASSNRDTRTGELFF.

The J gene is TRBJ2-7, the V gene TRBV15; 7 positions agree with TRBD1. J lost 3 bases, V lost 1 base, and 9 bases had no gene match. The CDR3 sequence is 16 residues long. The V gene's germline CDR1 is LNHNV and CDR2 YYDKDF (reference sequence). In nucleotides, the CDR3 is TGTGCCACCAGCAGAGGGGGGACAGCCGCTGTCTACGAGCAGTACTTC. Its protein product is CATSRGGTAAVYEQYF.

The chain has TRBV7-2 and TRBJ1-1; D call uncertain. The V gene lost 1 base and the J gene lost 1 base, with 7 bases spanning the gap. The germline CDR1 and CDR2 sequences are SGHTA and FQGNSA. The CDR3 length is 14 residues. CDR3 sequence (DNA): TGTGCCAGCAGCTTAGAACGGGGGAACACTGAAGCTTTCTTT. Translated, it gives CASSLERGNTEAFF.

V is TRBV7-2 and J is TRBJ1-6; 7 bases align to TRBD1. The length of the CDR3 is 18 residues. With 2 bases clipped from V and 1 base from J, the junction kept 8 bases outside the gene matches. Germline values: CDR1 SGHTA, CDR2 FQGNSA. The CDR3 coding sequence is TGTGCCAGCAGCTTAACAAACAGGGGATTGTCCTATAATTCACCCCTCCACTTT. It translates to CASSLTNRGLSYNSPLHF.

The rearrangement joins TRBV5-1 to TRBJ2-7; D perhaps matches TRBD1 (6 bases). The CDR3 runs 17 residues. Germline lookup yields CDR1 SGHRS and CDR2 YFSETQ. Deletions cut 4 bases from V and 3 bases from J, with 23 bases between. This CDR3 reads CASSPGWGTSNLYEQYF. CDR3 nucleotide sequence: TGCGCCAGCAGCCCTGGGTGGGGGACAAGCAATCTCTACGAGCAGTACTTC.

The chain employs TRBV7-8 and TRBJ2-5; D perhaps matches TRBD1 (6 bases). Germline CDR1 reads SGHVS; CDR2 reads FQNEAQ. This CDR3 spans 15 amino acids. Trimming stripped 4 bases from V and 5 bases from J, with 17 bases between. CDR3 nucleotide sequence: TGTGCCAGCAGCTCGGATGTGACAGGACATGAGACCCAGTACTTC. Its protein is CASSSDVTGHETQYF.

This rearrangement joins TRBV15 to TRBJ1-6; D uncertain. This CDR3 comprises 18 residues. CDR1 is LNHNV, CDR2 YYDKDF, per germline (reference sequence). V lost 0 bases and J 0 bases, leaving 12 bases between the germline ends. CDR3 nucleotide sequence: TGTGCCACCAGCAGAGATTTCGGTTTTAGCTCCTATAATTCACCCCTCCACTTT. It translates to CATSRDFGFSSYNSPLHF.

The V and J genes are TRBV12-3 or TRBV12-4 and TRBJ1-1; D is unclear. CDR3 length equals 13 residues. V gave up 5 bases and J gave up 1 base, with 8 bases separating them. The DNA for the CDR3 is TGTGCCAGCAGTCCCTATAGGAACACTGAAGCTTTCTTT. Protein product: CASSPYRNTEAFF.

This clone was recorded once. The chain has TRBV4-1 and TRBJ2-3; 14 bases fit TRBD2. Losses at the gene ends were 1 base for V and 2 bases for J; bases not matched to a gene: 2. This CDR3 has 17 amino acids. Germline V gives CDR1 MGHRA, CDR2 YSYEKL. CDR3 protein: CASSQVGLAGATDTQYF. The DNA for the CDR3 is TGCGCCAGCAGCCAAGTGGGACTAGCGGGAGCCACAGATACGCAGTATTTT.

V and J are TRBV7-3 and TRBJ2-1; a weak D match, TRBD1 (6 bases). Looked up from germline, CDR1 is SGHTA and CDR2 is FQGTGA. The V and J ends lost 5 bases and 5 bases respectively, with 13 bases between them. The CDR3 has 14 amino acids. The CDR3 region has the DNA TGTGCCAGCAGCGTCTCAGGGGCAAACAATGAGCAGTTCTTC. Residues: CASSVSGANNEQFF.

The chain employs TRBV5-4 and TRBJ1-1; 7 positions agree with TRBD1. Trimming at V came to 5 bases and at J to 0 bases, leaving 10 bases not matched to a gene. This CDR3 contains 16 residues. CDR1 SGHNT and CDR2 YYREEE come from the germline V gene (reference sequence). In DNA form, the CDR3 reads TGTGCCAGCAGTTGGGCCCCGGGACAGTTGAACACTGAAGCTTTCTTT. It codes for CASSWAPGQLNTEAFF.

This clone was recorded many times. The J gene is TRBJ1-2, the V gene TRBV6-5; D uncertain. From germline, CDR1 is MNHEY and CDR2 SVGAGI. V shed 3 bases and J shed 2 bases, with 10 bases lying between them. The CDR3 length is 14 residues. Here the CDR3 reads CASSYFGKNYGYTF. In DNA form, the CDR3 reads TGTGCCAGCAGTTATTTCGGGAAAAACTATGGCTACACCTTC.

Written as DNA, the CDR3 is TGTGCCAGCAGCCAACGAGCGGGGGGGCTCGATACGCAGTATTTT. It translates to CASSQRAGGLDTQYF. This chain uses TRBV14 with TRBJ2-3; TRBD2 aligns across 10 bases. This CDR3 contains 15 residues. The germline gives CDR1 SGHDN, CDR2 FVKESK. The junction had 5 bases not matched to a gene; V was cut back by 2 bases and J by 6 bases. Drawing the rest from reference TRBV14 and TRBJ2-3, the complete variable domain is EAGVTQFPSHSVIEKGQTVTLRCDPISGHDNLYWYRRVMGKEIKFLLHFVKESKQDESGMPNNRFLAERTGGTYSTLKVQPAELEDSGVYFCASSQRAGGLDTQYFGPGTRLTVL.